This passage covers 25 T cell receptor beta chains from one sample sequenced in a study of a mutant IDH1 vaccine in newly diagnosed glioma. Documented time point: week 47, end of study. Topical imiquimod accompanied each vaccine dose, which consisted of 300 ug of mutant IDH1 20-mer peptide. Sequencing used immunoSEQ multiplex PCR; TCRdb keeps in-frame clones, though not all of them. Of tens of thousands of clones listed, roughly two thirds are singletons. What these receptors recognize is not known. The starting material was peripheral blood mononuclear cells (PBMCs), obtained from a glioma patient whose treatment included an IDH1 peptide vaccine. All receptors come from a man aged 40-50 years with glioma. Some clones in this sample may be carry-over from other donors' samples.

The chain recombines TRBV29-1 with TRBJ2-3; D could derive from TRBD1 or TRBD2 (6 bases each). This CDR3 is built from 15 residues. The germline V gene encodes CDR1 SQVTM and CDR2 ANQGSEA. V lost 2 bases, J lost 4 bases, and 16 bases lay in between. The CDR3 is CSVEPRRGLADTQYF. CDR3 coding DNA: TGCAGCGTTGAACCCAGGAGGGGGTTAGCAGATACGCAGTATTTT.

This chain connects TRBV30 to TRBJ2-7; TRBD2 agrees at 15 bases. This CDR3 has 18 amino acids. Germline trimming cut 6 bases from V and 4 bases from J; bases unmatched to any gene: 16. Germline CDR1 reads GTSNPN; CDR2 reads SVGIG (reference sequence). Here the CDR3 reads CACSAPGLAGGGGYEQYF. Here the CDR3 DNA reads TGTGCCTGCTCGGCACCGGGACTAGCGGGGGGAGGGGGTTACGAGCAGTACTTC.

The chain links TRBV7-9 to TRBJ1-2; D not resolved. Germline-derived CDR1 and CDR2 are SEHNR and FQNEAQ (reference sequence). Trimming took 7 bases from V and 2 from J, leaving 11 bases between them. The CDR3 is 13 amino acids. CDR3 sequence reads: CASTLTGNYGYTF. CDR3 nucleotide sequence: TGTGCCAGCACCCTAACGGGGAACTATGGCTACACCTTC.

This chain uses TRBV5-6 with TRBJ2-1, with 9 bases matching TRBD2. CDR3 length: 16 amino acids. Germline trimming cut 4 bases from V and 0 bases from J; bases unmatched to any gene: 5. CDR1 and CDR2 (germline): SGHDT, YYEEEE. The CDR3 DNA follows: TGTGCCAGCAGCCTCTTGCGGGGGGGCTCCTACAATGAGCAGTTCTTC. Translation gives CASSLLRGGSYNEQFF. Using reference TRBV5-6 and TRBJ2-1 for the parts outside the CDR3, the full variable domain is DAGVTQSPTHLIKTRGQQVTLRCSPKSGHDTVSWYQQALGQGPQFIFQYYEEEERQRGNFPDRFSGHQFPNYSSELNVNALLLGDSALYLCASSLLRGGSYNEQFFGPGTRLTVL.

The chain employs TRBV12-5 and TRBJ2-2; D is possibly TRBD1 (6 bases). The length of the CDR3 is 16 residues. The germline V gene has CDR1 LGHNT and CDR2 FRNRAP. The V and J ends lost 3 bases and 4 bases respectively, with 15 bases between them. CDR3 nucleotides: TGTGCTAGTGGTTTTTTAATTAGGGACACCACCGGGGAGCTGTTTTTT. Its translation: CASGFLIRDTTGELFF.

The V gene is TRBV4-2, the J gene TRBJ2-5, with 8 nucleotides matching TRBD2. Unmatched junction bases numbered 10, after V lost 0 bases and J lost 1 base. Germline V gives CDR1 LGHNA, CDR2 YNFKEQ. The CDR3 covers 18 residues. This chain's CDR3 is CASSQDQAGLGFQETQYF. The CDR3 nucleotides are TGTGCCAGCAGCCAAGATCAGGCGGGACTAGGTTTCCAAGAGACCCAGTACTTC.

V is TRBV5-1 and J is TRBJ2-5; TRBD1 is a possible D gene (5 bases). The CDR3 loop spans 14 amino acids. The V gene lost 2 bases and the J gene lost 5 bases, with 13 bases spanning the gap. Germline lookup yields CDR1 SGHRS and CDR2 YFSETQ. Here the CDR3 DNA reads TGCGCCAGCAGCTTAAAGGGGCCTGGGGAGACCCAGTACTTC. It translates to CASSLKGPGETQYF.

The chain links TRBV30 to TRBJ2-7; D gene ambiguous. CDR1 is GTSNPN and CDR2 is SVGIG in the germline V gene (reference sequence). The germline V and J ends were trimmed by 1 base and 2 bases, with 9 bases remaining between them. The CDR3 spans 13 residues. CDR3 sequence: CAWSENGPYEQYF. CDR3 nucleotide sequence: TGTGCCTGGAGTGAGAACGGCCCCTACGAGCAGTACTTC.

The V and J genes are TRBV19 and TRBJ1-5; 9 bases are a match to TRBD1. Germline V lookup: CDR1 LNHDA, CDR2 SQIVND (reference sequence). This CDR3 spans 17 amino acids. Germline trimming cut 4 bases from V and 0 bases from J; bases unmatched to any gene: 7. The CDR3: CASSTGQGGYSNQPQHF. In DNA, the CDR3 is TGTGCCAGTAGTACGGGACAGGGCGGGTATAGCAATCAGCCCCAGCATTTT.

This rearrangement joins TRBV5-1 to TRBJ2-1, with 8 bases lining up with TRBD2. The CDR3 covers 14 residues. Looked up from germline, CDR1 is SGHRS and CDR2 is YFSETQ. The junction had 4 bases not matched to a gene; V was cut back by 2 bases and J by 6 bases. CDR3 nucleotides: TGCGCCAGCAGCTTAGTAGCGGGGAGCAATGAGCAGTTCTTC. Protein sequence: CASSLVAGSNEQFF.

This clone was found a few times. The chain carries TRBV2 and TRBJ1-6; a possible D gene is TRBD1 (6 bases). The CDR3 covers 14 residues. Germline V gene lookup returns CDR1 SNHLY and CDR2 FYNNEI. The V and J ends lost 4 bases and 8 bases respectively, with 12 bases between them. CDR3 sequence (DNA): TGTGCCAGCAGTGTAAGGGACATGGATTCACCCCTCCACTTT. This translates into CASSVRDMDSPLHF.

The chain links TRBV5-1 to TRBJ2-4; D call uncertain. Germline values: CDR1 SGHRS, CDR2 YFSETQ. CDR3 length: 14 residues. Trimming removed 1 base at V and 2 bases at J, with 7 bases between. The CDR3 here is CASSLLGSKNIQYF. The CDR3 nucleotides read TGCGCCAGCAGCTTGTTGGGTTCCAAAAACATTCAGTACTTC.

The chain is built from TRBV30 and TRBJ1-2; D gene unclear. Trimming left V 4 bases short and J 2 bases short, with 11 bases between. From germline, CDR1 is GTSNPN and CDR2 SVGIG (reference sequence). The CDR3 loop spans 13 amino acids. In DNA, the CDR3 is TGTGCCTGGACGGTCGGCTTAAACTATGGCTACACCTTC. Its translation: CAWTVGLNYGYTF.

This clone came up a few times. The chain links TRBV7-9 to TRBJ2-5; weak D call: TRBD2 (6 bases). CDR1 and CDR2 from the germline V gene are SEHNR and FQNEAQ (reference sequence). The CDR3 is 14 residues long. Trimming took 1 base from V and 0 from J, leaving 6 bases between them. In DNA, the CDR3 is TGTGCCAGCAGCTTAGGGACTAACCAAGAGACCCAGTACTTC. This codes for CASSLGTNQETQYF.

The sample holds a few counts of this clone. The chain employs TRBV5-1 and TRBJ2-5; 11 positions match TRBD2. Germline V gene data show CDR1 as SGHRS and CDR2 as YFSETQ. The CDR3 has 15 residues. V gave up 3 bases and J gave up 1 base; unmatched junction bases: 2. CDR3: CASSSTSGSQETQYF. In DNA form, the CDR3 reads TGCGCCAGCAGCTCCACTAGCGGGAGCCAAGAGACCCAGTACTTC.

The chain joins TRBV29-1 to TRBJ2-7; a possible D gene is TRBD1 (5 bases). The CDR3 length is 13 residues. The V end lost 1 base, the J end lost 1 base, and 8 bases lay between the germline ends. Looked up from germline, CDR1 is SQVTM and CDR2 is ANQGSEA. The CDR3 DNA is TGCAGCGTTGAAGGGACACGTTCCTACGAGCAGTACTTC. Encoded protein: CSVEGTRSYEQYF.

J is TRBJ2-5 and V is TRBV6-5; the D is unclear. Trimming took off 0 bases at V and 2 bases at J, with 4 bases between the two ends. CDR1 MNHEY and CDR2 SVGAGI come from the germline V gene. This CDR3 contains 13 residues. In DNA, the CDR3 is TGTGCCAGCAGTTACTCGGTGCAAGAGACCCAGTACTTC. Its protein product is CASSYSVQETQYF.

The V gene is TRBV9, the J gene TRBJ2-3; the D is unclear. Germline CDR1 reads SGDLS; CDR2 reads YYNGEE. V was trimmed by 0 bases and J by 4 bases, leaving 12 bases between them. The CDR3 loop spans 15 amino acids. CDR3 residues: CASSVVGTTADTQYF. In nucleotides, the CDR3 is TGTGCCAGCAGCGTAGTGGGTACCACCGCAGATACGCAGTATTTT. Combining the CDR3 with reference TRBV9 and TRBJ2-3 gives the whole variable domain DSGVTQTPKHLITATGQRVTLRCSPRSGDLSVYWYQQSLDQGLQFLIQYYNGEERAKGNILERFSAQQFPDLHSELNLSSLELGDSALYFCASSVVGTTADTQYFGPGTRLTVL.

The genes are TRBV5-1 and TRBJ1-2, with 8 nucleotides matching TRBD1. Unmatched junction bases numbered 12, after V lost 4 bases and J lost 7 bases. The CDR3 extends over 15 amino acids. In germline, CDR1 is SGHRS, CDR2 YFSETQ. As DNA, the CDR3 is TGCGCCAGCAGCGCCTGGACAGGGCAGGGTAGTGGCTACACCTTC. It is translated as CASSAWTGQGSGYTF.

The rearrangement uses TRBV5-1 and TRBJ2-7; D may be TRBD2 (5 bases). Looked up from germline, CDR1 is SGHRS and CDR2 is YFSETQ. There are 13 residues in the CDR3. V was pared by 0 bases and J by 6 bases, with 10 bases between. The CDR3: CASSLVSGIEQYF. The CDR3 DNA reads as TGCGCCAGCAGCTTGGTATCCGGGATCGAGCAGTACTTC.

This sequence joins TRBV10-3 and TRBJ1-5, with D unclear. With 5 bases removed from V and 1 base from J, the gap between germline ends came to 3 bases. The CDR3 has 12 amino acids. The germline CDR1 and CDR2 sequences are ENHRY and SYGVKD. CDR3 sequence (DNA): TGTGCCATCAGTCCGAGCAATCAGCCCCAGCATTTT. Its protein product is CAISPSNQPQHF.

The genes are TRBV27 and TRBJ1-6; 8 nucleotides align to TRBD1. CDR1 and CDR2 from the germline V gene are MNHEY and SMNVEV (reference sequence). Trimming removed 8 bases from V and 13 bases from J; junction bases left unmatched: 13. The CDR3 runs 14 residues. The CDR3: CASREDRVSGPLHF. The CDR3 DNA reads TGTGCCAGCCGCGAGGACAGGGTATCGGGGCCCCTCCACTTT.

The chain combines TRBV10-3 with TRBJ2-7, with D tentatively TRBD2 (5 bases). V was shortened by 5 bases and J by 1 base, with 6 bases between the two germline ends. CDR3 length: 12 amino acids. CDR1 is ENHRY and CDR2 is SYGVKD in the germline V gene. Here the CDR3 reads CAISSGSYEQYF. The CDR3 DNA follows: TGTGCCATCAGTAGCGGTTCCTACGAGCAGTACTTC.

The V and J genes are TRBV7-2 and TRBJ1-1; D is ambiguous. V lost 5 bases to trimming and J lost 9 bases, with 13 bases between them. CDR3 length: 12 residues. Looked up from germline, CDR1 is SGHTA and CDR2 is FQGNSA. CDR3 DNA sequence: TGTGCCAGCAGCGCGTACAAGAGTAAAGCTTTCTTT. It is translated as CASSAYKSKAFF.

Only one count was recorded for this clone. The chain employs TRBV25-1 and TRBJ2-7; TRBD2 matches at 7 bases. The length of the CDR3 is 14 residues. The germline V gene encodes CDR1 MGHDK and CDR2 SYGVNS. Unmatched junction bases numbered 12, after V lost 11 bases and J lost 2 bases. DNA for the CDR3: TGTGCCGCTCAGCGGGGCCGCAGCCCCTACGAGCAGTACTTC. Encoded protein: CAAQRGRSPYEQYF.